The present T cell receptor beta chain was sequenced within a study of HIV-infected patients and healthy controls (TCRdb year 2014). Study-level background: Although they stayed below normal ranges, CD4 counts in about 90% of the 16 patients rose modestly but significantly after three months of therapy. CD8 counts showed no consistent shift during early therapy, whereas the CD4:CD8 ratio rose slightly. An undetectable viral load was attained by 11 of 16 patients by the second bleed and by all patients after a further year of therapy. Patients lacked overall T-cell lymphocytopenia, and total CDR3 counts per chain did not differ significantly from controls. The question the study tested was whether immune perturbation and reconstitution could be captured by deep TCR repertoire sequencing of small blood samples from HIV patients. The paper as a whole reports these results and caveats: Healthy control repertoires showed roughly threefold more distinct CDR3s and higher Shannon diversity than untreated HIV+ repertoires. Differing numbers of distinct sequences in patients and controls hindered comparison, and size-matching assigned excessive weight to rare events in the HIV-infected data. Processing was restricted to sixteen HIV-infected individuals, which the authors judged to be a major constraint on the generalizability of the findings. In the study, no determination of donor HLA types was made. Mean usage differed significantly between HIV-infected patients and controls for eight alpha and eight beta V genes. The apparent post-therapy recovery of the Gini index in HIV-infected patients was not reproduced in size-matched repertoire data. Sequencing depth was restricted by the use of whole blood, which also prevented the dynamics of distinct T-cell subpopulations from being separated. MAIT cell alpha-chain CDR3s were present at high frequency in healthy controls but severely depleted in HIV+ repertoires. Oligoclonality may be reflected in the significantly higher mean Gini indices of HIV-infected repertoires compared with controls. The pairing of alpha and beta chains was not determined in the samples. By Jaccard index and by the count of highly shared sequences, healthy controls shared more CDR3s between individuals than HIV+ patients did. Most CMV-associated CDR3s became more frequent during therapy, although their change was not significant, whereas HIV-associated CDR3s showed a significant decrease in frequency. The observed differences in diversity could not be explained by the slight differences in age and sex profiles between the study cohorts.

Reverse transcription of 500 ng RNA was performed with SuperScript III using primers directed against the alpha and beta constant regions. Separate alpha and beta chain libraries were made by chain-specific third strand synthesis with multiplexing indices. The protocol used a single primer pair to amplify all rearrangements within a chain, which avoided primer bias, and attached molecular barcodes to each cDNA molecule. The SP2 sequencing primer site and a random hexamer were carried on a 5' RACE adapter, to which purified cDNA was joined by T4 RNA Ligase 1. The authors primed second strand synthesis from the SP2 site with Phusion polymerase and used slow temperature ramps to favor optimal annealing. Joined together, two random hexamer sequences that had both been added before amplification formed the 12-nucleotide barcode of each molecule. P5 and P7 adapter elements plus a second index were added in a short first PCR, which was followed by an approximately 20-cycle amplification PCR with P5s and P7 primers. The libraries went through approximately 25 PCR cycles in total, were quantified on a Qubit, were sized on a Bioanalyzer, and were diluted to about 4 nM. Sequencing of the normalized libraries was done on an Illumina MiSeq using 2 x 250 paired-end kits. Reverse transcription reactions were cleaned up on MinElute columns and eluted into roughly 9.8 ul Tris-Cl. A 1:1 ratio of AMPure XP beads was used to clean the adapter ligations after they had run for about 23 hours at 16 degrees C. The study's processing was this. Demultiplexed FASTQ files were processed with a modified Decombinator by which V, J, insert and barcode information was output. Any sequence that shared a barcode yet differed from the dominant sequence was discarded as an error, and the number of original cDNA molecules was estimated by counting barcodes clustered at Levenshtein distance 3. The R packages ineq, vegan, igraph and RCytoscape were used for downstream analyses, with IMGT nomenclature and CDR3 definitions applied. V gene usage was computed over distinct sequences, each TCR counted once to avoid skew from clonal expansion. Unique CDR3 amino acid sequences within a donor were connected in similarity networks whenever two sequences differed by a single Levenshtein edit. The authors compiled published HIV-specific CDR3s (more than 90 alpha, roughly 760 beta) and CMV-specific CDR3s (about 13 alpha, a few hundred beta) and searched for them in the repertoires. Lower sequence numbers were not the cause of the decreased diversity in patients, as random subsampling to size-matched repertoires showed. TCRdb reprocessed the public reads (quality trimming at Q25 with fastp, clone calling with MiXCR) and kept in-frame beta chains. One record per CDR3 amino acid sequence lists the most common genes and DNA. The V and J calls were not made by the authors but by TCRdb's processing. This sample is represented by 7,500 or so distinct CDR3 sequences; under 8% of them were singletons. The ten largest make up approximately 9.3% of the sample.

Whole blood was used without cell fractionation, so all unsorted peripheral T cells were reflected in the repertoire. For RNA extraction, 2.5 to 3 ml of peripheral blood was drawn into Tempus tubes. HIV-infected adults who had not yet received antiretroviral therapy and were about to begin treatment were enrolled, with the first sixteen eligible patients processed. Enrollment excluded patients who had febrile or AIDS-related illness, tumors, hepatitis B or C coinfection, immunomodulatory therapy, recent vaccination or treatment interruptions. Residual genomic DNA was removed with the TURBO-DNase kit and globin mRNA was depleted with GLOBINclear. Pretreatment blood was drawn from HIV-infected patients immediately prior to the initiation of antiretroviral therapy. Including cysteine and phenylalanine, the CDR3 has 15 amino acids. Kept here is only the CDR3 DNA, which spans 45 bases and is read in frame from base 1. Per the germline V gene (reference sequence), DFQATT is the CDR1 and SNEGSKA is the CDR2. V lost 1 base and J lost 5 bases, and the count of bases not matched to a germline gene is 9.

This clonotype came up many times. Its antigen is currently not known. Qualities for individual bases were not recorded, and no much larger clone is one base off. This sequence was found in an adult with HIV infection. The chain is assembled from TRBV20-1 and TRBJ1-2, and TRBD1 aligns with 8 junction nucleotides. Sequenced here: blood, sampled before antiretroviral therapy. The DNA reads as follows: TGCAGTGCTAGAGGTTTGCAGGGGGCGCAGTATGGCTACACCTTC. Its coded protein is CSARGLQGAQYGYTF.